What follows are 17 T cell receptor beta chains derived from one specimen sequenced in a study of T cells after yellow fever vaccination. TCRdb ran MiXCR on the 5' RACE reads and lists one entry per CDR3 protein. The repertoire holds fewer than 85,000 distinct CDR3 sequences, around 7% seen once, with around 45% in the top ten. The sample consisted of CD8+ T cells sorted from PBMCs, taken on the day of the yellow fever booster vaccination. Every receptor here comes from a man aged 25 to 40 who received the YFV17D yellow fever vaccine.

By share, this clonotype counts as large. The chain links TRBV18 to TRBJ2-3; TRBD2 might be the D (6 bases). Germline CDR1 is KGHSH and CDR2 is LQKENI. V lost 4 bases and J lost 1, with 15 bases in between. The CDR3 has 16 residues. Written as DNA, the CDR3 is TGTGCCAGCTCACGCGGGGACCCGGGGGGCACAGATACGCAGTATTTT. It yields the protein CASSRGDPGGTDTQYF.

V and J are TRBV12-3 or TRBV12-4 and TRBJ1-4, with D hard to call. The CDR3 covers 15 residues. V gave up 3 bases and J gave up 5 bases, with 13 bases separating them. CDR3 amino acids: CASSFESESNEKLFF. In DNA, the CDR3 is TGTGCCAGCAGTTTTGAATCGGAGTCAAATGAAAAACTGTTTTTT.

This clonotype occurred a few times. This rearrangement joins TRBV12-3 or TRBV12-4 to TRBJ2-1; D is perhaps TRBD2 (5 bases). V gave up 8 bases and J gave up 9 bases, with 11 bases separating them. This CDR3 comprises 11 residues. The CDR3 here is CASGRLSEQFF. CDR3 nucleotides: TGTGCCAGCGGGAGACTCAGTGAGCAGTTCTTC.

This chain connects TRBV20-1 to TRBJ2-7, with D perhaps matching TRBD2 (6 bases). The CDR3 extends over 12 amino acids. Germline lookup yields CDR1 DFQATT and CDR2 SNEGSKA (reference sequence). CDR3 in amino acids: CRAGHRGAEQYF. CDR3 DNA sequence: TGCAGAGCGGGTCACCGTGGAGCCGAGCAGTACTTC.

This clonotype has a handful of counts. The genes are TRBV20-1 and TRBJ2-7; no firm D call. There are 15 residues in the CDR3. CDR1 DFQATT and CDR2 SNEGSKA come from the germline V gene (reference sequence). V dropped 3 bases and J dropped 0 bases, with 15 bases sitting between them. The CDR3 here is CSARVLIRGSYEQYF. The CDR3 DNA reads as TGCAGTGCTAGGGTGCTTATCCGTGGCTCCTACGAGCAGTACTTC.

V usage is TRBV7-7 and J usage is TRBJ2-7, with 8 bases that match TRBD2. V lost 4 bases and J lost 0; bases outside the gene matches: 2. The CDR3 is made up of 14 amino acids. Germline CDR1 reads SSHAT; CDR2 reads FNYEAQ (reference sequence). As DNA, the CDR3 is TGTGCCAGCAGCTCGGGACTAGGCTCCTACGAGCAGTACTTC. Protein sequence: CASSSGLGSYEQYF.

This clonotype turned up a few times. This chain joins TRBV6-5 and TRBJ2-2; TRBD2 matches 8 bases. The CDR3 has 16 residues. Per germline, CDR1 MNHEY and CDR2 SVGAGI. J lost 7 bases, V lost 4 bases, and 11 bases had no gene match. CDR3 sequence (DNA): TGTGCCAGCAGTTTCTCCGGGACTAGGAGGGGCGGGGAGCTGTTTTTT. Its translation: CASSFSGTRRGGELFF.

The chain carries TRBV29-1 and TRBJ2-1; 8 bases fit TRBD2. This CDR3 region has 15 residues. The junction had 13 bases not matched to a gene; V was cut back by 7 bases and J by 5 bases. Germline values: CDR1 SQVTM, CDR2 ANQGSEA. For the CDR3, the DNA is TGCAGCGCCCCGAGCGGGGCGGGGGGAGACAATGAGCAGTTCTTC. Translating gives CSAPSGAGGDNEQFF.

This clonotype was seen a few times. The chain joins TRBV11-2 to TRBJ2-5; D unresolved. Looked up from germline, CDR1 is SGHAT and CDR2 is FQNNGV. The V end lost 6 bases, the J end lost 2 bases, and 25 bases lay between the germline ends. The CDR3 totals 18 residues. In DNA, the CDR3 is TGTGCCAGCAGATTTACGTCCCCTAGGGCCTTGGGTCAAGAGACCCAGTACTTC. It encodes CASRFTSPRALGQETQYF. Variable domain in full (rest from reference TRBV11-2 and TRBJ2-5): EAGVAQSPRYKIIEKRQSVAFWCNPISGHATLYWYQQILGQGPKLLIQFQNNGVVDDSQLPKDRFSAERLKGVDSTLKIQPAKLEDSAVYLCASRFTSPRALGQETQYFGPGTRLLVL.

This clonotype was recorded a few times. V gene TRBV12-3 or TRBV12-4 combines with J gene TRBJ2-1; D not certain. Trimming stripped 3 bases from V and 6 bases from J, with 6 bases between. The CDR3 length is 12 residues. This CDR3 is CASSFNLNEQFF. In DNA form, the CDR3 reads TGTGCCAGCAGTTTTAACCTCAATGAGCAGTTCTTC.

Comments on this clonotype: Here the CDR3 omits its conserved ending phenylalanine or tryptophan, so a read error is the likely source. The V and J genes are TRBV7-2 and TRBJ2-1; 14 bases match TRBD2. In germline, CDR1 is SGHTA, CDR2 FQGNSA. The CDR3 extends over 16 amino acids. The V gene end was trimmed by 4 bases and the J gene end by 9 bases; junction bases not matched to a gene: 8. The DNA of the CDR3 is TGTGCCAGCAGCTCGACGGGACTAGCGGGAGAAATTGAGCAGTTCTAC. Translating it yields CASSSTGLAGEIEQFY.

The chain recombines TRBV4-3 with TRBJ2-7, with 7 positions matching TRBD1. V was clipped by 2 bases and J by 5 bases; unmatched bases: 3. The CDR3 length is 13 residues. The germline CDR1 and CDR2 sequences are LGHNA and YSLEER. The DNA of the CDR3 is TGCGCCAGCAGCCAACACGACAGGGACGAGCAGTACTTC. Translated, it gives CASSQHDRDEQYF.

The sample holds a few counts of this clonotype. The CDR3 is CASGGLAGVATYNEQFF. The DNA for the CDR3 is TGTGCCAGCGGGGGACTAGCGGGAGTTGCTACTTACAATGAGCAGTTCTTC. The chain is built from TRBV2 and TRBJ2-1, with TRBD2 matching 14 bases. The CDR3 has 17 amino acids. The ends lost 8 bases at V and 4 bases at J; junction bases unmatched: 10. CDR1 and CDR2 from the germline V gene are SNHLY and FYNNEI.

This clonotype was observed a handful of times. The chain couples TRBV7-9 to TRBJ2-5; 12 bases agree with TRBD1. The CDR3 has 15 amino acids. CDR1 SEHNR and CDR2 FQNEAQ come from the germline V gene (reference sequence). The J segment lost 5 bases and the V segment lost 5 bases, leaving 6 bases of the junction unmatched. The CDR3 sequence is CASSPGTGGWETQYF. CDR3 coding DNA: TGTGCCAGCAGCCCCGGGACAGGGGGCTGGGAGACCCAGTACTTC.

The chain links TRBV20-1 to TRBJ2-7; D gene unclear. V lost 2 bases and J lost 2, with 10 bases in between. The CDR3 consists of 13 residues. Germline V gene lookup returns CDR1 DFQATT and CDR2 SNEGSKA (reference sequence). The CDR3 region is CSARQIVAYEQYF. DNA of the CDR3: TGCAGTGCTAGACAAATAGTCGCCTACGAGCAGTACTTC.

This clonotype was observed a handful of times. The chain is built from TRBV5-1 and TRBJ2-3, with 7 bases fitting TRBD1. There are 20 residues in the CDR3. The V segment lost 3 bases and the J segment 0 bases; nucleotides outside the gene matches: 19. Germline assignment: CDR1 SGHRS and CDR2 YFSETQ. This chain's CDR3 is CASSSSREDLWGQSTDTQYF. Written as DNA, the CDR3 is TGCGCCAGCAGCTCCAGCCGCGAAGACCTCTGGGGACAGAGCACAGATACGCAGTATTTT.

The chain carries TRBV12-3 or TRBV12-4 and TRBJ1-1; TRBD1 is a possible D gene (5 bases). Trimming shortened V by 6 bases and J by 3 bases, and 17 bases separated the two germline ends. CDR3 length equals 15 residues. CDR3 nucleotide sequence: TGTGCCAGCAGCAAGGGCCCGGGGCCTCACACTGAAGCTTTCTTT. Translation gives CASSKGPGPHTEAFF.